Listed here are 9 T cell receptor beta chains from one sample, sequenced in a study of blood T cell repertoires in COVID-19. Data came from immunoSEQ multiplex PCR; TCRdb stores just in-frame clones and leaves some out. The sample lists 150,000 to 200,000 clones, more than 65% occurring once. The sequencing input was PBMCs or T cells enriched from blood (not recorded which). The receptor source for this set is a man over 45 who had recovered from COVID-19.

V is TRBV5-1 and J is TRBJ2-1; 13 nucleotides agree with TRBD2. Trimming took 0 bases from V and 6 from J; bases not matched to a gene: 6. There are 17 residues in the CDR3. Per germline, CDR1 SGHRS and CDR2 YFSETQ. This CDR3 is CASSLVLAGGPGNEQFF. Written as DNA, the CDR3 is TGCGCCAGCAGCTTGGTACTAGCGGGAGGGCCGGGCAATGAGCAGTTCTTC.

Remarks on this clone: Other DNA sequences from this sample encode an identical CDR3 as well. This rearrangement joins TRBV24-1 to TRBJ2-7, with a weak D call TRBD1 (6 bases). V was pared by 4 bases and J by 3 bases, with 6 bases between. This CDR3 spans 12 amino acids. The germline CDR1 and CDR2 sequences are KGHDR and SFDVKD. The CDR3 DNA is TGTGCCACCAGTGAAGGGGGCTACGAGCAGTACTTC. Translation: CATSEGGYEQYF.

This chain connects TRBV19 to TRBJ1-3, with D perhaps matching TRBD1 (6 bases). The germline V gene has CDR1 LNHDA and CDR2 SQIVND (reference sequence). CDR3 length: 16 amino acids. The ends were cut back, 7 bases at V and 0 bases at J, with 16 bases in the middle. The CDR3 loop is CASMLGARSSGNTIYF. The CDR3 DNA reads as TGTGCCAGTATGTTGGGGGCAAGGAGCTCTGGAAACACCATATATTTT.

The J gene is TRBJ1-4, the V gene TRBV5-1, with D possibly matching TRBD1 (6 bases). Germline V CDR1 and CDR2: SGHRS, YFSETQ. The CDR3 extends over 14 amino acids. Deletions cut 0 bases from V and 7 bases from J, with 10 bases between. The CDR3 DNA reads as TGCGCCAGCAGCTTGGAGGGGGAAAGTGAAAAACTGTTTTTT. This gives the protein CASSLEGESEKLFF.

V is TRBV5-1 and J is TRBJ1-1, with a possible D match to TRBD1 (5 bases). V was pared by 0 bases and J by 5 bases, with 23 bases between. CDR1 SGHRS and CDR2 YFSETQ come from the germline V gene. CDR3 length equals 18 residues. This chain's CDR3 is CASSLALGTGPFGTEAFF. The DNA for the CDR3 is TGCGCCAGCAGCTTGGCCTTGGGAACAGGTCCTTTCGGGACTGAAGCTTTCTTT.

This clone was observed a few times. The chain uses TRBV5-1 and TRBJ2-7; 8 bases match TRBD1. CDR3 length equals 12 residues. The germline gives CDR1 SGHRS, CDR2 YFSETQ. Trimming at V came to 2 bases and at J to 6 bases, leaving 1 base not matched to a gene. CDR3 in amino acids: CASSFGQGEQYF. The CDR3 bases are TGCGCCAGCAGCTTCGGACAGGGCGAGCAGTACTTC.

The chain recombines TRBV9 with TRBJ1-1, with 7 bases aligning to TRBD1. CDR1 is SGDLS and CDR2 is YYNGEE in the germline V gene. V lost 2 bases, J lost 3 bases, and 4 bases stayed unmatched. This CDR3 has 14 residues. CDR3 sequence reads: CASSVDRDYTEAFF. CDR3 DNA: TGTGCCAGCAGCGTCGACAGGGACTACACTGAAGCTTTCTTT.

This chain joins TRBV19 and TRBJ1-5, with D possibly TRBD1 on 5 matching bases. The CDR3 sequence is 15 residues long. With 5 bases removed from V and 2 bases from J, the gap between germline ends came to 13 bases. CDR1 and CDR2 (germline): LNHDA, SQIVND (reference sequence). The CDR3 spells CASSGGGGGNQPQHF. In DNA form, the CDR3 reads TGTGCCAGTAGTGGCGGAGGAGGGGGCAATCAGCCCCAGCATTTT.

This rearrangement joins TRBV7-2 to TRBJ2-7; 7 nucleotides match TRBD1. V shed 4 bases, J shed 7 bases, and the junction held 7 bases outside the gene matches. Germline V gene lookup returns CDR1 SGHTA and CDR2 FQGNSA. The CDR3 is 13 amino acids. The CDR3: CASSSGGPLEQYF. CDR3 DNA: TGTGCCAGCAGCTCAGGGGGTCCGCTGGAGCAGTACTTC.